The 12 T cell receptor beta chains in this list originate from one sample, sequenced in a study of cytomegalovirus exposure and HLA in healthy donors. The PCR contained 60 Vbeta and 13 Jbeta primers. Sequenced by immunoSEQ multiplex PCR; TCRdb stores in-frame clones only, minus some. This table holds about 120,000 clones, roughly 80% found once. Sequencing was carried out using PBMCs. These receptors originate from a woman aged 45-59 years in good health and CMV-seronegative.

This clone came up many times. V usage is TRBV21-1 and J usage is TRBJ1-3; the table names TRBD1, a call not compared with the DNA. TRBV21-1 is designated a pseudogene. This CDR3 has 15 amino acids. Here the CDR3 DNA reads TGTGCCAGCAGAAAGGGGTCAGGGGAAGGCAACACCATATATTTT. Translated, it gives CASRKGSGEGNTIYF.

This clone was detected a few times. CDR3 nucleotide sequence: TGTGCCAGCAGTAGCGGGAGGGCAGATACGCAGTATTTT. Translation gives CASSSGRADTQYF. This chain links TRBV6-1 with TRBJ2-3; 10 positions match TRBD2. The trim removed 5 bases at V and 4 bases at J, leaving 0 bases unmatched. This CDR3 is 13 amino acids long. Per germline, CDR1 MNHNS and CDR2 SASEGT.

The chain combines TRBV2 with TRBJ2-7; TRBD2 matches 12 bases. Germline CDR1 SNHLY, CDR2 FYNNEI. This CDR3 contains 14 residues. V shed 10 bases, J shed 7 bases, and the junction held 11 bases outside the gene matches. CDR3 sequence (DNA): TGTGCCATCCTAAGACTAGCGGGAGATAGGGAGCAGTACTTC. Its protein is CAILRLAGDREQYF.

The chain uses TRBV9 and TRBJ2-2; 10 nucleotides agree with TRBD2. The CDR3 is 17 residues long. The V gene's germline CDR1 is SGDLS and CDR2 YYNGEE. J lost 1 base, V lost 0 bases, and 3 bases had no gene match. The CDR3 sequence is CASSVGLAGGNTGELFF. Written as DNA, the CDR3 is TGTGCCAGCAGCGTAGGCTTAGCGGGAGGGAACACCGGGGAGCTGTTTTTT. Filled out from reference TRBV9 and TRBJ2-2, the complete variable domain reads DSGVTQTPKHLITATGQRVTLRCSPRSGDLSVYWYQQSLDQGLQFLIQYYNGEERAKGNILERFSAQQFPDLHSELNLSSLELGDSALYFCASSVGLAGGNTGELFFGEGSRLTVL.

V gene TRBV7-2 combines with J gene TRBJ1-1; TRBD1 agrees at 7 bases. Trimming took 2 bases from V and 5 from J; bases not matched to a gene: 5. CDR3 length: 14 amino acids. Per germline, CDR1 SGHTA and CDR2 FQGNSA. Written as DNA, the CDR3 is TGTGCCAGCAGCTTACAGGGGGTCAGAACTGAAGCTTTCTTT. Its translation is CASSLQGVRTEAFF.

The CDR3 region has the DNA TGTGCCAGCACACAGGGGATAAACTATGGCTACACCTTC. Translating gives CASTQGINYGYTF. The chain carries TRBV28 and TRBJ1-2; 7 nucleotides line up with TRBD1. J gave up 2 bases and V 7 bases, and 4 bases lay outside the gene matches. CDR1 and CDR2 from the germline V gene are MDHEN and SYDVKM. This CDR3 comprises 13 residues.

The genes are TRBV27 and TRBJ1-5, with 9 positions matching TRBD1. Looked up from germline, CDR1 is MNHEY and CDR2 is SMNVEV (reference sequence). This CDR3 has 15 amino acids. The V gene end was trimmed by 6 bases and the J gene end by 0 bases; junction bases not matched to a gene: 3. The CDR3 region has the DNA TGTGCCAGCAGGGGGACAGGGCCTAGCAATCAGCCCCAGCATTTT. It translates to CASRGTGPSNQPQHF.

The chain links TRBV28 to TRBJ2-7; 7 bases are a match to TRBD2. The germline V gene has CDR1 MDHEN and CDR2 SYDVKM. CDR3 length equals 16 residues. V lost 5 bases, J lost 3 bases, and 13 bases stayed unmatched. CDR3 coding DNA: TGTGCCAGCAGTCCCAGCCTGACTAGCAGGGACTACGAGCAGTACTTC. Translated: CASSPSLTSRDYEQYF.

The CDR3 DNA follows: TGTGCCAGCAGTTCTATCGAGTTCTGGAAACTGTTTTTT. As protein: CASSSIEFWKLFF. This rearrangement joins TRBV27 to TRBJ1-4; D is unresolved. Germline V CDR1 and CDR2: MNHEY, SMNVEV (reference sequence). Trimming stripped 4 bases from V and 11 bases from J, with 14 bases between. CDR3 length equals 13 residues.

The CDR3 DNA reads as TGTGCCAGCGGTGGACAGGCGTACGGCTACACCTTC. Its translation is CASGGQAYGYTF. The V call is TRBV6-5, the J call TRBJ1-2; 7 bases line up with TRBD1. Germline V gives CDR1 MNHEY, CDR2 SVGAGI. The CDR3 has 12 amino acids. The V and J ends lost 8 bases and 8 bases, in that order; junction bases with no gene match: 8.

In this sample, this clone turned up a few times. The chain joins TRBV28 to TRBJ2-7; D may be TRBD1 (6 bases). Germline V gene data show CDR1 as MDHEN and CDR2 as SYDVKM. The CDR3 is made up of 14 amino acids. V was clipped by 6 bases and J by 0 bases, with 12 bases between them. The chain's CDR3 is CASSDRLLSYEQYF. The CDR3 nucleotides are TGTGCCAGCAGCGACAGGTTACTCTCCTACGAGCAGTACTTC.

The chain is built from TRBV28 and TRBJ1-1; no clear D. Between the trimmed V and J ends, which lost 5 bases and 0 bases, there was a span of 10 bases. CDR1 is MDHEN, CDR2 SYDVKM, per germline. The length of the CDR3 is 14 residues. The CDR3 region is CASSPVRVNTEAFF. The CDR3 bases are TGTGCCAGCAGTCCGGTACGAGTGAACACTGAAGCTTTCTTT.